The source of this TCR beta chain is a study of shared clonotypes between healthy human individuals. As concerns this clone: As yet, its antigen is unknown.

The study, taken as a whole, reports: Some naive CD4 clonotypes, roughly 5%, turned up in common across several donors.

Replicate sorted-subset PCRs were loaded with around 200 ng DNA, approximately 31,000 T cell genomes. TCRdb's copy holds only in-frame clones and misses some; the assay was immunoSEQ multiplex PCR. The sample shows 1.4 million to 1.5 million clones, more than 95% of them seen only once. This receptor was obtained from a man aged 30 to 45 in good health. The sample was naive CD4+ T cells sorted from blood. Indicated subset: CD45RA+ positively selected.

The CDR3 bases are TGTGCCAGCACCCTATACGGGGAGCTGTTTTTT. Protein product: CASTLYGELFF. V usage is TRBV28 and J usage is TRBJ2-2, with D hard to call. V was cut by 7 bases and J by 7 bases, with 7 bases left in between. Germline CDR1 reads MDHEN; CDR2 reads SYDVKM. CDR3 length: 11 residues.